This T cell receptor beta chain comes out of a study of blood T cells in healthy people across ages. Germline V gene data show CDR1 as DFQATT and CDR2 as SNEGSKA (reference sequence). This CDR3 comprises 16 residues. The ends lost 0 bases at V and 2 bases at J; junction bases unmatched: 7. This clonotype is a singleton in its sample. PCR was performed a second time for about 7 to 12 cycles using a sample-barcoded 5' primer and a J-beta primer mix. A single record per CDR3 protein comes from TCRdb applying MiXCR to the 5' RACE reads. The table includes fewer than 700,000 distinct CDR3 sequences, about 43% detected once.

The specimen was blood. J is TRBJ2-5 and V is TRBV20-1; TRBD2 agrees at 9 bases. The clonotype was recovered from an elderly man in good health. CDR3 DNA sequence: TGCAGTGCTAGAGATTGGCGGGGGGGCCTTCAAGAGACCCAGTACTTC. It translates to CSARDWRGGLQETQYF.